The 17 T cell receptor beta chains below come from one sample, sequenced in a study of blood T cell repertoires in COVID-19 (dated by TCRdb to the early 2020s). Library preparation was by the immunoSEQ multiplex PCR assay. TCRdb's version of the immuneACCESS table is confined to in-frame rearrangements and falls short of the full clone set. An unresolved V gene accounts for under half of the shortfall where checked; the remainder is of unknown origin. The sample has roughly 55,000 clones on record, more than 75% of them singletons. Approximately 5.9% of the sample comes from the top ten. Source material: peripheral blood. The receptors were gathered from a man over 45 with active COVID-19.

V is TRBV9 and J is TRBJ2-7, with D possibly TRBD1 on 6 matching bases. Between the trimmed V and J ends, which lost 3 bases and 2 bases, there was a span of 15 bases. CDR3 length: 15 residues. Germline CDR1 and CDR2: SGDLS and YYNGEE. This CDR3 reads CASSGPWGQTYEQYF. CDR3 DNA: TGTGCCAGCAGCGGCCCTTGGGGACAAACCTACGAGCAGTACTTC.

The rearrangement joins TRBV6-5 to TRBJ2-1, with 9 positions matching TRBD2. V shed 8 bases and J 6 bases; nucleotides not matched to a gene: 5. The CDR3 sequence is 13 residues long. In germline, CDR1 is MNHEY, CDR2 SVGAGI. CDR3 bases: TGTGCCAGCCGGCGGGAGGGGGGCAATGAGCAGTTCTTC. Its translation is CASRREGGNEQFF.

This chain connects TRBV21-1 to TRBJ1-6. TRBV21-1 is given as a pseudogene. The CDR3 consists of 13 residues. The CDR3 DNA sequence: TGTGCCAGCAGGAAGGGGGGGTATACACCCCTCCACTTT. The encoded protein is CASRKGGYTPLHF.

This rearrangement joins TRBV30 to TRBJ1-5; D may be TRBD1 (5 bases). Germline-derived CDR1 and CDR2 are GTSNPN and SVGIG (reference sequence). The length of the CDR3 is 19 residues. The V and J ends lost 2 bases and 0 bases respectively, with 23 bases between them. The CDR3 spells CAWSFGSGSGVYSNQPQHF. In DNA form, the CDR3 reads TGTGCCTGGAGTTTTGGTAGCGGATCGGGGGTTTATAGCAATCAGCCCCAGCATTTT.

The chain uses TRBV24-1 and TRBJ2-7, with TRBD1 matching 12 bases. The germline V gene encodes CDR1 KGHDR and CDR2 SFDVKD. The CDR3 loop spans 12 amino acids. The J segment lost 8 bases and the V segment lost 12 bases, leaving 7 bases of the junction unmatched. DNA of the CDR3: TGTGCCGTCGGGGACAGGGGGCTAAAGCAGTACTTC. Its protein product is CAVGDRGLKQYF.

The genes are TRBV5-5 and TRBJ2-6; no clear D gene. The V end was cut by 0 bases, the J end by 3 bases, with 4 bases between. Germline V CDR1 and CDR2: SGHKS, YYEKEE (reference sequence). The CDR3 totals 14 residues. CDR3 in amino acids: CASSLDIGANVLTF. In DNA form, the CDR3 reads TGTGCCAGCAGCTTGGACATTGGGGCCAACGTCCTGACTTTC.

The gene calls are TRBV19 and TRBJ2-4; 8 bases fit TRBD1. The junction had 11 bases not matched to a gene; V was cut back by 9 bases and J by 7 bases. CDR1 and CDR2 (germline): LNHDA, SQIVND (reference sequence). The CDR3 covers 14 residues. Written as DNA, the CDR3 is TGTGCCAGCCAGTCCCCAACAGGGGGGAACATTCAGTACTTC. Encoded protein: CASQSPTGGNIQYF.

CDR3 nucleotides: TGTGCCAGCAGCTTATCAGCTGGTGGCCTCGGGTCTGAAGCTTTCTTT. Translated, it gives CASSLSAGGLGSEAFF. This sequence joins TRBV11-2 and TRBJ1-1; D not certain. This CDR3 has 16 residues. Looked up from germline, CDR1 is SGHAT and CDR2 is FQNNGV. Deletions cut 2 bases from V and 6 bases from J, with 19 bases between. Supplemented by reference TRBV11-2 and TRBJ1-1, the full variable domain reads EAGVAQSPRYKIIEKRQSVAFWCNPISGHATLYWYQQILGQGPKLLIQFQNNGVVDDSQLPKDRFSAERLKGVDSTLKIQPAKLEDSAVYLCASSLSAGGLGSEAFFGQGTRLTVV.

The genes are TRBV30 and TRBJ1-4, with D perhaps TRBD1 (6 bases). The CDR3 runs to 11 residues. CDR1 and CDR2 (germline): GTSNPN, SVGIG (reference sequence). Trimming stripped 5 bases from V and 7 bases from J, with 8 bases between. Written as DNA, the CDR3 is TGTGCCTGGGGACAGACTGAAAAACTGTTTTTT. Translated, it gives CAWGQTEKLFF.

This clone was detected only a few times. The rearrangement uses TRBV23-1 and TRBJ2-7; D may be TRBD1 (5 bases). TRBV23-1 is an ORF, with its function uncertain. The V and J ends lost 6 bases and 4 bases respectively, with 19 bases between them. The CDR3 sequence is 15 residues long. The CDR3 region is CASSPSAVGPYEQYF. In DNA form, the CDR3 reads TGCGCCAGCAGCCCCAGCGCAGTGGGGCCATACGAGCAGTACTTC.

This sequence joins TRBV11-2 and TRBJ2-1, with 12 bases identical to TRBD2. Trimming at V came to 3 bases and at J to 8 bases, leaving 14 bases not matched to a gene. CDR3 size: 18 residues. Germline V gives CDR1 SGHAT, CDR2 FQNNGV. The CDR3, as DNA: TGTGCCAGCAGCTTTGGGTCTAGCGGGAGGGTGATAGGCGATGAGCAGTTCTTC. This codes for CASSFGSSGRVIGDEQFF.

The chain has TRBV19 and TRBJ2-3, with 8 bases that match TRBD2. There are 16 residues in the CDR3. From germline, CDR1 is LNHDA and CDR2 SQIVND (reference sequence). Unmatched junction bases numbered 13, after V lost 2 bases and J lost 9 bases. CDR3 region: CASSIKWGSGGGTQYF. The CDR3 coding sequence is TGTGCCAGTAGTATAAAATGGGGGAGCGGGGGCGGAACGCAGTATTTT.

This chain joins TRBV7-9 and TRBJ1-2; D is unclear. The CDR3 is made up of 13 amino acids. Germline CDR1 reads SEHNR; CDR2 reads FQNEAQ (reference sequence). V lost 1 base and J lost 3, with 6 bases in between. Here the CDR3 reads CASSLGGDYGYTF. In nucleotides, the CDR3 is TGTGCCAGCAGCTTAGGGGGAGACTATGGCTACACCTTC. The complete variable domain, with remaining parts taken from reference TRBV7-9 and TRBJ1-2, reads DTGVSQNPRHKITKRGQNVTFRCDPISEHNRLYWYRQTLGQGPEFLTYFQNEAQLEKSRLLSDRFSAERPKGSFSTLEIQRTEQGDSAMYLCASSLGGDYGYTFGSGTRLTVV.

This clone is a singleton in its sample. Written as DNA, the CDR3 is TGTGCCAGCACCACTAGCGGAGAGACCCAGTACTTC. This translates into CASTTSGETQYF. This chain links TRBV7-2 with TRBJ2-5; 8 bases map to TRBD2. V was pared by 7 bases and J by 4 bases, with 2 bases of the junction left unmatched. In germline, CDR1 is SGHTA, CDR2 FQGNSA. There are 12 residues in the CDR3.

The genes are TRBV2 and TRBJ2-7, with no clear D. Germline V gives CDR1 SNHLY, CDR2 FYNNEI. V lost 5 bases and J 2 bases, leaving 7 bases between the germline ends. The CDR3 sequence is 12 residues long. The CDR3 loop is CASSTDTYEQYF. CDR3 DNA: TGTGCCAGCAGTACAGATACCTACGAGCAGTACTTC.

This chain connects TRBV12-5 to TRBJ2-3; tentatively, D is TRBD2 (7 bases). The germline V gene encodes CDR1 LGHNT and CDR2 FRNRAP. Trimming removed 6 bases at V and 6 bases at J, with 13 bases between. The CDR3 totals 13 residues. The CDR3 coding sequence is TGTGCTAGTGGCCGTGGGGGGGCGGATACGCAGTATTTT. Its translation: CASGRGGADTQYF.

The chain couples TRBV10-3 to TRBJ2-5, with D unresolved. From germline, CDR1 is ENHRY and CDR2 SYGVKD. This CDR3 is built from 14 residues. Trimming removed 6 bases from V and 3 bases from J, with 14 bases in between. CDR3 region: CAIRSGPEEETQYF. The CDR3 DNA sequence: TGTGCCATCAGGTCCGGCCCCGAGGAAGAGACCCAGTACTTC.